The entry that follows covers one T cell receptor (beta chain) sequence. Germline CDR1 reads SGHRS; CDR2 reads YFSETQ. With 1 base removed from V and 2 bases from J, the gap between germline ends came to 9 bases. This CDR3 has 14 residues. This specimen belongs to a study of blood T cell repertoires in COVID-19. TCRdb's copy holds only in-frame clones and misses some; the assay was immunoSEQ multiplex PCR. The data show some 220,000 clones, 84% seen once. The TCR was taken from a young woman who had recovered from COVID-19. Material: peripheral blood. This sequence joins TRBV5-1 and TRBJ2-5; weak D call: TRBD1 (5 bases). The CDR3 protein is CASSLSQGQETQYF. In nucleotides, the CDR3 is TGCGCCAGCAGCTTGTCCCAGGGACAAGAGACCCAGTACTTC.